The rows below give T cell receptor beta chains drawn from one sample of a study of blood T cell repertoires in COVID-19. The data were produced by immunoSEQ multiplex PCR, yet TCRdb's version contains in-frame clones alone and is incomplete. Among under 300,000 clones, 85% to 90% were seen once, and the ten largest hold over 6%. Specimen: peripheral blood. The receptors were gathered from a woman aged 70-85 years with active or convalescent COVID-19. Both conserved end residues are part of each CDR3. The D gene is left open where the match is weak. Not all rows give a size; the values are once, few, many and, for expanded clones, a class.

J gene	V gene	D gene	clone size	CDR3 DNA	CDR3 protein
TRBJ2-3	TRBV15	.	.	TGTGCCACCAGCAGAGGAGGAGGCACAGATACGCAGTATTTT	CATSRGGGTDTQYF
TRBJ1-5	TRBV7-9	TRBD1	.	TGTGCCAGCAGCGCAACAGGGGTTGGCAATCAGCCCCAGCATTTT	CASSATGVGNQPQHF
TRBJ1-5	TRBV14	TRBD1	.	TGTGCCAGCGGACCGAGGACAGGGTTTAATCAGCCCCAGCATTTT	CASGPRTGFNQPQHF
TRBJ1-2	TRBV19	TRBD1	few	TGTGCCAGTAGTATCACCGGGACAGGGGGCAGTGGCTACACCTTC	CASSITGTGGSGYTF
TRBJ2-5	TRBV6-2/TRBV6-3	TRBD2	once	TGTGCCAGCAGTCCCGGGCTAGCGGGGGGAAGAGAGACCCAGTACTTC	CASSPGLAGGRETQYF
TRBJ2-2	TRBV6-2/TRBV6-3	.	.	TGTGCCAGCAGTTACTCGGGGGCCACTGCGAACACCGGGGAGCTGTTTTTT	CASSYSGATANTGELFF
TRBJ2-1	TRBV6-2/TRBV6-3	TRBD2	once	TGTGCCAGCAGTTCTCAGAATAGCGGGGGCAATGAGCAGTTCTTC	CASSSQNSGGNEQFF
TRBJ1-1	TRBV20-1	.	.	TGCAGTGCGATCCGGGACACTGAAGCTTTCTTT	CSAIRDTEAFF
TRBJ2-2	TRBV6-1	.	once	TGTGCCAGCAGTGATCTCGGGGAGCTGTTTTTT	CASSDLGELFF
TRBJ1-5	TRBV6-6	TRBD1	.	TGTGCCAGCAACCCTGGGAAGGGGGCGGGTCAGCCCCAGCATTTT	CASNPGKGAGQPQHF
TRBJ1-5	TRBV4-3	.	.	TGCGCCAGCAGCCAAGATCGAGGGTCCAATCAGCCCCAGCATTTT	CASSQDRGSNQPQHF
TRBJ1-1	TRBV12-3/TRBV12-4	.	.	TGTGCCAGCAGTTTAGGTCAGGTGGGGGGAGCTTTCTTT	CASSLGQVGGAFF
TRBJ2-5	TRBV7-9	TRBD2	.	TGTGCCAGCAGCGGATCCGGGACTAGCGGGAGAGAGACCCAGTACTTC	CASSGSGTSGRETQYF
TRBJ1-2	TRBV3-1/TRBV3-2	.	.	TGTGCCAGCACCATAGCAGGGGCGGGCTATGGCTACACCTTC	CASTIAGAGYGYTF
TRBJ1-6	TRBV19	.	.	TGTGCCAGTAGTATTGGCAGGAGAATCCACGGGATGTCGGCCCTCCACTTT	CASSIGRRIHGMSALHF
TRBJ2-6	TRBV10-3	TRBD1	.	TGTGCCATACAGGGGGCGCAAGGGGCCAACGTCCTGACTTTC	CAIQGAQGANVLTF
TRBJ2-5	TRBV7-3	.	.	TGTGCCAGCAGCCAAAACGGGGAGACCCAGTACTTC	CASSQNGETQYF
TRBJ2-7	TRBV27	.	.	TGTGCCAGCAGTTTAGGTTGGGAGGGGGCCTACGAGCAGTACTTC	CASSLGWEGAYEQYF
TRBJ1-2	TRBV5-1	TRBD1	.	TGCGCCAGCAGCCCCGGGACAGTACTCGCTAACTATGGCTACACCTTC	CASSPGTVLANYGYTF
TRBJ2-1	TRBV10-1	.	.	TGCGCCAGCAGTGAGTCGCGCGGGACGAAAGAGCAGTTCTTC	CASSESRGTKEQFF
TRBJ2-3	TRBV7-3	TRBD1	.	TGTGCCAGCAGGTCCCCCGGGACAGGGGTGAAGTATTTT	CASRSPGTGVKYF
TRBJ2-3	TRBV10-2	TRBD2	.	TGCGCCAGCAGGGATGGGACTAGCGGGGCCGATACGCAGTATTTT	CASRDGTSGADTQYF
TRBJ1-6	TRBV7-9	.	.	TGTGCCAGCAGCCCAATCCCCCTTGTTCGCGAAAATTCACCCCTCCACTTT	CASSPIPLVRENSPLHF
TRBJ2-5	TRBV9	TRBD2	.	TGTGCCAGCAGCGAGACTAGCGGGGGGTTTCAAGAGACCCAGTACTTC	CASSETSGGFQETQYF
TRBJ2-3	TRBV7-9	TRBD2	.	TGTGCCAGCAGTCTTAGCGGGGGTCGCACAGATACGCAGTATTTT	CASSLSGGRTDTQYF